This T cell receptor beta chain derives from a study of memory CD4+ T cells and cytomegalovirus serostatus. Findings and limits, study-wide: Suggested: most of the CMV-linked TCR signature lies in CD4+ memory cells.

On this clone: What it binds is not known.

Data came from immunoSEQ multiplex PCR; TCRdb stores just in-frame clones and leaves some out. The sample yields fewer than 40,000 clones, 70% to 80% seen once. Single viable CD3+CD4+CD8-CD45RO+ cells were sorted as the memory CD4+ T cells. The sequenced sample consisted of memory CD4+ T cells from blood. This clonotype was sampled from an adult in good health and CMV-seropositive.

The CDR3 region has the DNA TGTGCCAGCAGCTTAGCGTCCGGAGGCGGGACTTCCTACAATGAGCAGTTCTTC. Amino acid sequence: CASSLASGGGTSYNEQFF. This chain joins TRBV7-6 and TRBJ2-1, with a tentative D call TRBD2 (6 bases). The CDR3 covers 18 residues. The germline CDR1 and CDR2 sequences are SGHVS and FNYEAQ. Trimming stripped 0 bases from V and 1 base from J, with 16 bases between.